The 15 T cell receptor beta chains in this list originate from one sample, sequenced in a study of T-cell memory formation after mild COVID-19. TCRdb used MiXCR to reprocess the 5' RACE reads, holding one entry per CDR3 protein. The repertoire holds nearly 250,000 distinct CDR3 sequences, with roughly 15% as singletons. Sequencing input: PBMCs or a T cell subset sorted from them (not recorded which). The source is an adult woman who had mild COVID-19 (a few samples of this study predate the infection). Cell type and time point are not known.

CDR3 residues: CASSPETAHPNTEAFF. The CDR3 DNA reads as TGCGCCAGCAGCCCAGAGACAGCCCACCCGAACACTGAAGCTTTCTTT. The V call is TRBV5-1, the J call TRBJ1-1, with TRBD1 as a possible D gene (5 bases). Trimming cost V 4 bases and J 1 base, with 17 bases left between them. The CDR3 totals 16 residues. Germline-derived CDR1 and CDR2 are SGHRS and YFSETQ.

J is TRBJ2-1 and V is TRBV29-1, with 8 bases lining up with TRBD1. This CDR3 region has 14 residues. V lost 6 bases, J lost 4 bases, and 8 bases stayed unmatched. CDR1 is SQVTM, CDR2 ANQGSEA, per germline. Here the CDR3 reads CSVLPGGRYNEQFF. The CDR3 DNA is TGCAGCGTCCTTCCAGGGGGCCGTTACAATGAGCAGTTCTTC.

This clonotype was seen repeatedly, ten times or more. CDR3 protein: CASALSYNEQFF. CDR3 nucleotide sequence: TGTGCCAGCGCTCTCTCCTACAATGAGCAGTTCTTC. The chain employs TRBV27 and TRBJ2-1, with D uncertain. This CDR3 has 12 amino acids. The V gene's germline CDR1 is MNHEY and CDR2 SMNVEV (reference sequence). The ends were cut back, 8 bases at V and 0 bases at J, with 5 bases in the middle.

The sample holds many counts of this clonotype. V usage is TRBV12-3 or TRBV12-4 and J usage is TRBJ2-2, with TRBD2 matching over 9 bases. This CDR3 is 19 amino acids long. J was trimmed by 1 base and V by 6 bases; bases with no gene match: 15. The CDR3 sequence is CASSLSRLAGRWNTGELFF. In nucleotides, the CDR3 is TGTGCCAGCAGCCTCAGCCGGCTAGCGGGAAGGTGGAACACCGGGGAGCTGTTTTTT.

This clonotype was counted between two and nine times. This rearrangement joins TRBV7-3 to TRBJ1-3, with 7 bases identical to TRBD1. The CDR3 has 16 amino acids. Germline CDR1 SGHTA, CDR2 FQGTGA. V gave up 5 bases and J gave up 0 bases; unmatched junction bases: 7. In nucleotides, the CDR3 is TGTGCCAGCAGCCTATTCGACAGGGCCTCTGGAAACACCATATATTTT. Translation: CASSLFDRASGNTIYF.

This clonotype has a handful of counts. The rearrangement uses TRBV3-1 and TRBJ2-3; 10 nucleotides align to TRBD2. This CDR3 has 15 amino acids. Germline V gene sequence: CDR1 LGHDT, CDR2 YNNKEL (reference sequence). Trimming cost V 1 base and J 6 bases; bases outside gene matches: 4. This CDR3 reads CASSQGTSGFDTQYF. The DNA for the CDR3 is TGTGCCAGCAGCCAAGGGACTAGCGGCTTTGATACGCAGTATTTT.

The genes are TRBV6-2 or TRBV6-3 and TRBJ2-7; 7 bases are shared with TRBD1. The CDR3 is 15 residues long. Trimming removed 5 bases from V and 2 bases from J; junction bases left unmatched: 9. Per the germline V gene, CDR1 is MNHEY and CDR2 is SVGEGT. The chain's CDR3 is CASSNLRQGTYEQYF. Written as DNA, the CDR3 is TGTGCCAGCAGTAACCTCCGACAGGGAACCTACGAGCAGTACTTC.

This clonotype was detected a few times. This chain connects TRBV5-1 to TRBJ2-6, with a tentative D call TRBD2 (5 bases). Germline CDR1 SGHRS, CDR2 YFSETQ. Between the trimmed V and J ends, which lost 3 bases and 0 bases, there was a span of 13 bases. This CDR3 is built from 17 residues. The CDR3 nucleotides read TGCGCCAGCAGCTGGACGGGATCAGCCTCTGGGGCCAACGTCCTGACTTTC. This codes for CASSWTGSASGANVLTF.

This clonotype was seen only a few times. The chain carries TRBV5-5 and TRBJ1-1; 8 nucleotides line up with TRBD1. Germline CDR1 reads SGHKS; CDR2 reads YYEKEE (reference sequence). The CDR3 contains 15 residues. After removal of 0 bases from V and 5 bases from J, the junction contained 6 bases not matched to a gene. CDR3: CASSLDPGGRTEAFF. In DNA form, the CDR3 reads TGTGCCAGCAGCTTGGACCCAGGGGGCAGGACTGAAGCTTTCTTT.

The chain recombines TRBV4-2 with TRBJ2-2; 8 bases line up with TRBD2. Germline V lookup: CDR1 LGHNA, CDR2 YNFKEQ. The CDR3 has 16 amino acids. V shed 4 bases and J 6 bases; nucleotides not matched to a gene: 10. The CDR3 nucleotides are TGTGCCAGCAGCCTGGGGGTAGCGGGGAAGGCCGGGGAGCTGTTTTTT. The encoded protein is CASSLGVAGKAGELFF.

The V call is TRBV7-9, the J call TRBJ2-5; 14 positions agree with TRBD2. The V gene's germline CDR1 is SEHNR and CDR2 FQNEAQ (reference sequence). The V gene end was trimmed by 3 bases and the J gene end by 4 bases; junction bases not matched to a gene: 13. The CDR3 has 19 amino acids. The CDR3 nucleotides are TGTGCCAGCAGCTTGAGGTGGACTAGCGGGGGGCCGGCCCCAGAGACCCAGTACTTC. Encoded protein: CASSLRWTSGGPAPETQYF.

This clonotype has a handful of counts. The genes are TRBV12-3 or TRBV12-4 and TRBJ1-2; D is undetermined. Trimming removed 0 bases at V and 8 bases at J, with 10 bases between. CDR3 length equals 13 residues. CDR3 amino acids: CASSLAGYWGYTF. The CDR3, as DNA: TGTGCCAGCAGTTTAGCAGGGTATTGGGGCTACACCTTC.

The table lists this clonotype with many counts. The rearrangement uses TRBV20-1 and TRBJ1-3; unclear D gene. The CDR3 contains 13 residues. The V end was cut by 6 bases, the J end by 0 bases, with 9 bases between. The germline CDR1 and CDR2 sequences are DFQATT and SNEGSKA (reference sequence). The CDR3 sequence is CSANSASGNTIYF. The CDR3 coding sequence is TGCAGTGCCAACAGTGCCTCTGGAAACACCATATATTTT.

The rearrangement uses TRBV7-8 and TRBJ2-1, with D perhaps matching TRBD2 (6 bases). The germline V and J ends were trimmed by 4 bases and 5 bases, with 15 bases remaining between them. The CDR3 sequence is 15 residues long. In germline, CDR1 is SGHVS, CDR2 FQNEAQ. The CDR3, as DNA: TGTGCCAGCAGCTACAGCGGGCTCGGAAACAATGAGCAGTTCTTC. It encodes CASSYSGLGNNEQFF.

This clonotype turned up a few times. This sequence joins TRBV2 and TRBJ2-3; D uncertain. Germline values: CDR1 SNHLY, CDR2 FYNNEI. V dropped 6 bases and J dropped 0 bases, with 13 bases sitting between them. CDR3 length equals 15 residues. The CDR3 protein is CASRMGIPSTDTQYF. Here the CDR3 DNA reads TGTGCCAGCAGAATGGGTATACCTAGCACAGATACGCAGTATTTT.